Following are 18 T cell receptor beta chains from one sample sequenced in a study of spatial heterogeneity in lung cancer. Study-level points and caveats: Mutation counts in tumors were tracked by counts of expanded intratumoral alpha and beta TCRs.

Sample time point: sample taken at primary tumor resection. No antigens are known for them. Each CDR3 protein gets one entry after TCRdb re-called the 5' RACE reads with MiXCR. In the table there are 15,000 to 20,000 distinct CDR3 sequences, 6.2% of which are singletons. Sequenced material: lung tumor tissue, taken at surgery. The receptors derive from a male donor with early-stage non-small cell lung cancer.

This clonotype was recorded many times. The rearrangement joins TRBV14 to TRBJ2-3; 9 bases fit TRBD1. From germline, CDR1 is SGHDN and CDR2 FVKESK. Trimming cost V 4 bases and J 1 base; bases outside gene matches: 6. The CDR3 contains 16 residues. CDR3 region: CASSPYRGRGTDTQYF. CDR3 nucleotide sequence: TGTGCCAGCAGCCCATACAGGGGGCGGGGCACAGATACGCAGTATTTT.

Ten or more counts support this clonotype. The chain joins TRBV5-1 to TRBJ1-5; a weak D match, TRBD1 (6 bases). The length of the CDR3 is 15 residues. Germline V gene sequence: CDR1 SGHRS, CDR2 YFSETQ. Between the trimmed V and J ends, which lost 0 bases and 9 bases, there was a span of 16 bases. The CDR3 reads CASSLGGQIDGPQHF. In DNA, the CDR3 is TGCGCCAGCAGCTTGGGAGGACAGATCGACGGGCCCCAGCATTTT.

This clonotype was counted many times. The rearrangement joins TRBV12-3 or TRBV12-4 to TRBJ1-5; D gene unclear. The germline V and J ends were trimmed by 5 bases and 3 bases, with 14 bases remaining between them. This CDR3 has 15 amino acids. The CDR3 DNA is TGTGCCAGCAGTCCTCAAGTAGGGTTCAATCAGCCCCAGCATTTT. It yields the protein CASSPQVGFNQPQHF.

This clonotype was observed at least ten times. The chain has TRBV19 and TRBJ1-5; TRBD1 is a possible D gene (6 bases). This CDR3 is built from 14 residues. The ends were cut back, 8 bases at V and 0 bases at J, with 11 bases in the middle. CDR1 is LNHDA, CDR2 SQIVND, per germline (reference sequence). The chain's CDR3 is CASLTGNSNQPQHF. The CDR3 nucleotides read TGTGCCAGTCTTACAGGGAATAGCAATCAGCCCCAGCATTTT.

This clonotype occurred many times. The chain links TRBV5-5 to TRBJ2-1, with 7 bases fitting TRBD1. The length of the CDR3 is 14 residues. Germline values: CDR1 SGHKS, CDR2 YYEKEE (reference sequence). V trimming: 0 bases; J trimming: 14 bases; junction bases outside the gene matches: 11. CDR3 amino acids: CASSLEQNRGREFF. In nucleotides, the CDR3 is TGTGCCAGCAGCTTGGAGCAGAACAGGGGAAGGGAGTTCTTC.

This clonotype was seen repeatedly, ten times or more. For the CDR3, the DNA is TGCAGTGCTAGAGATTACAGGGCAGTTGATCAGCCCCAGCATTTT. Translation: CSARDYRAVDQPQHF. The chain couples TRBV20-1 to TRBJ1-5; D is perhaps TRBD1 (6 bases). Looked up from germline, CDR1 is DFQATT and CDR2 is SNEGSKA (reference sequence). The germline V and J ends were trimmed by 0 bases and 5 bases, with 14 bases remaining between them. CDR3 size: 15 residues.

This clonotype was detected a few times. The J gene is TRBJ2-7, the V gene TRBV7-9, with a possible D match to TRBD1 (6 bases). From germline, CDR1 is SEHNR and CDR2 FQNEAQ (reference sequence). Trimming pared 2 bases from V and 3 bases from J, leaving 14 bases between. The CDR3 loop spans 15 amino acids. Here the CDR3 DNA reads TGTGCCAGCAGCTTACCTGGACAGCTTCTCTACGAGCAGTACTTC. Protein: CASSLPGQLLYEQYF.

The chain links TRBV7-2 to TRBJ1-1, with no clear D. The germline CDR1 and CDR2 sequences are SGHTA and FQGNSA. V lost 0 bases to trimming and J lost 0 bases, with 8 bases between them. The CDR3 is 15 residues long. For the CDR3, the DNA is TGTGCCAGCAGCTTAGCGCAACATCTGAACACTGAAGCTTTCTTT. Amino acids: CASSLAQHLNTEAFF.

In this sample, this clonotype turned up many times. V gene TRBV11-3 combines with J gene TRBJ2-2, with a possible D match to TRBD2 (5 bases). V lost 4 bases and J lost 2, with 23 bases in between. The CDR3 has 19 amino acids. CDR1 SGHNT and CDR2 YENEEA come from the germline V gene. Written as DNA, the CDR3 is TGTGCCAGCAGCTCCAGGACTGGCTCAGGCTTGGAAAACACCGGGGAGCTGTTTTTT. Its protein is CASSSRTGSGLENTGELFF.

In this sample, this clonotype turned up many times. The CDR3 is CASSSYQGPSTDTQYF. The CDR3, as DNA: TGTGCCAGCAGCTCGTACCAGGGTCCTAGCACAGATACGCAGTATTTT. V and J are TRBV11-2 and TRBJ2-3; D is possibly TRBD1 (5 bases). Trimming pared 4 bases from V and 0 bases from J, leaving 14 bases between. The germline V gene encodes CDR1 SGHAT and CDR2 FQNNGV. The CDR3 is 16 amino acids.

The sample holds many counts of this clonotype. The chain has TRBV10-3 and TRBJ2-3; possible D gene TRBD1, 6 bases. The ends were cut back, 5 bases at V and 2 bases at J, with 14 bases in the middle. Germline CDR1 ENHRY, CDR2 SYGVKD. CDR3 length: 15 amino acids. CDR3 residues: CAISKPGQVTDTQYF. The CDR3 region has the DNA TGTGCCATCAGTAAACCGGGACAAGTCACAGATACGCAGTATTTT.

J is TRBJ1-2 and V is TRBV3-1; D unresolved. Germline V gives CDR1 LGHDT, CDR2 YNNKEL (reference sequence). The CDR3 loop spans 16 amino acids. Trimming pared 4 bases from V and 0 bases from J, leaving 15 bases between. For the CDR3, the DNA is TGTGCCAGCAGCCGAAGGACCCAGACACCTAACTATGGCTACACCTTC. Protein sequence: CASSRRTQTPNYGYTF.

This clonotype was detected a few times. The CDR3 loop reads CASSLTPGTAYNEQFF. The CDR3 coding sequence is TGTGCCAGCAGTTTAACCCCCGGGACAGCCTACAATGAGCAGTTCTTC. V and J are TRBV27 and TRBJ2-1, with 7 positions matching TRBD1. V lost 2 bases, J lost 2 bases, and 6 bases stayed unmatched. In germline, CDR1 is MNHEY, CDR2 SMNVEV (reference sequence). The length of the CDR3 is 16 residues.

This clonotype has ten or more counts. CDR3 sequence (DNA): TGCGCCAGCAGCCAAGAACCGGGGGGCCTAACAGATACGCAGTATTTT. Amino acids: CASSQEPGGLTDTQYF. The genes are TRBV4-3 and TRBJ2-3; D might be TRBD2 (7 bases). Trimming removed 0 bases from V and 3 bases from J, with 13 bases in between. Germline V lookup: CDR1 LGHNA, CDR2 YSLEER. The CDR3 runs to 16 residues.

This clonotype was recorded many times. This rearrangement joins TRBV6-5 to TRBJ2-7; 7 nucleotides match TRBD2. With 5 bases clipped from V and 13 bases from J, the junction kept 8 bases outside the gene matches. The CDR3 length is 11 residues. Germline V lookup: CDR1 MNHEY, CDR2 SVGAGI. The CDR3 bases are TGTGCCAGCAGTAGGGGAGGGAGAGAATACTTC. It encodes CASSRGGREYF.

Ten or more counts support this clonotype. The chain employs TRBV20-1 and TRBJ1-5; tentative D call: TRBD1 (5 bases). This CDR3 comprises 15 residues. CDR1 and CDR2 (germline): DFQATT, SNEGSKA (reference sequence). V was trimmed by 0 bases and J by 1 base, leaving 10 bases between them. CDR3 sequence (DNA): TGCAGTGCTAGAGAAAGACAGCTAAGCAATCAGCCCCAGCATTTT. Encoded protein: CSARERQLSNQPQHF.

This clonotype was seen repeatedly, ten times or more. The V and J genes are TRBV3-1 and TRBJ2-5; possibly TRBD2 for D (6 bases). Per germline, CDR1 LGHDT and CDR2 YNNKEL (reference sequence). V lost 0 bases, J lost 5 bases, and 10 bases lay in between. The CDR3 has 14 residues. CDR3 in amino acids: CASSQDNLAETQYF. The CDR3 region has the DNA TGTGCCAGCAGCCAAGATAACCTAGCGGAGACCCAGTACTTC.

The chain recombines TRBV2 with TRBJ1-2; 10 nucleotides line up with TRBD1. Unmatched junction bases numbered 2, after V lost 1 base and J lost 6 bases. Germline V gene lookup returns CDR1 SNHLY and CDR2 FYNNEI. The CDR3 has 14 amino acids. CDR3 residues: CASSEGQGADGYTF. The DNA for the CDR3 is TGTGCCAGCAGTGAAGGACAGGGGGCGGATGGCTACACCTTC. Full variable domain (rest looked up from reference TRBV2 and TRBJ1-2): EPEVTQTPSHQVTQMGQEVILRCVPISNHLYFYWYRQILGQKVEFLVSFYNNEISEKSEIFDDQFSVERPDGSNFTLKIRSTKLEDSAMYFCASSEGQGADGYTFGSGTRLTVV.